This TCR beta chain was recorded in a study of T cells in Graves' hyperthyroidism and ophthalmopathy. Study observations and caveats: Blood also carried most thyroid clonotypes expanded above 0.001.

Ophthalmopathy cases met thresholds of Clinical Activity Score at least 3, NOSPECS grade at least 4 and duration under 3 months. For the diagnoses, clinical symptoms, serum thyroxine and TRAb, thyroid ultrasound and orbital computed tomography were used. Trimming removed 7 bases from V and 2 bases from J, with 14 bases in between. Germline CDR1 and CDR2: MNHNS and SASEGT. The CDR3 is made up of 14 amino acids. This clonotype was picked up a small number of times. The antigen remains undetermined. It was RNA transcripts that yielded the amplified TCR beta CDR3 regions. HTBI primers drove first-round RT-PCR of the TCR CDR3. TCRdb reprocessed the multiplex PCR reads via MiXCR and lists one record per CDR3 protein. This table holds more than 500,000 distinct CDR3 sequences, roughly 15% found once.

The clonotype originates from a woman aged 40-49 years with Graves' ophthalmopathy. Sequencing was carried out using blood. The V call is TRBV6-1, the J call TRBJ1-2, with D tentatively TRBD1 (5 bases). CDR3 protein: CASISQGLNYGYTF. Here the CDR3 DNA reads TGTGCCAGCATCTCCCAGGGACTGAACTATGGCTACACCTTC.